The present T cell receptor beta chain was sequenced within a study of T cell clones after liver transplantation. Across the whole study: Immunosuppression withdrawal was tried within 2 years after liver transplantation in this trial. A pre-transplant mixed lymphocyte reaction with TCRbeta sequencing defined graft-donor-reactive clones followed in post-transplant blood. Tolerant meant at least one year fully off immunosuppression without liver enzymes above twice normal. Study-level points and caveats: Migration into the graft, not deletion, may explain lost graft donor-reactive T cells.

This CDR3 has 16 amino acids. Germline V CDR1 and CDR2: LNHDA, SQIVND (reference sequence). The germline V and J ends were trimmed by 11 bases and 0 bases, with 17 bases remaining between them. With respect to this clone: Its target is not known.

TCRdb's table, derived via immunoSEQ multiplex PCR, lists solely in-frame clones and lacks some. The data show 55,000 to 75,000 clones, 80% to 95% seen once. The rearrangement links TRBV19 to TRBJ2-6; D is unresolved. The sample in question was CD4+ T cells from blood, obtained approximately 26 months after liver transplant. This receptor was obtained from a human patient who received a liver transplant. The graft donor may have contributed some T cells. The CDR3, as DNA: TGTGCCTCAAAGACACAAGGCCGCTCTGGGGCCAACGTCCTGACTTTC. This encodes CASKTQGRSGANVLTF.